The 22 T cell receptor beta chains reported below all come from one sample, sequenced in a study of blood T cell repertoires in COVID-19. Libraries were prepared by immunoSEQ multiplex PCR; TCRdb keeps only in-frame clonotypes and omits some of them. The table includes 190,000 or so clones, approximately 88% detected once. The sequencing sample was made of peripheral blood. The receptors stem from a middle-aged man with acute or convalescent COVID-19.

The chain is built from TRBV4-1 and TRBJ1-2, with 7 nucleotides matching TRBD1. This CDR3 comprises 13 residues. From germline, CDR1 is MGHRA and CDR2 YSYEKL. V gave up 1 base and J gave up 7 bases; unmatched junction bases: 3. Here the CDR3 reads CASSQVYRGGYTF. In DNA form, the CDR3 reads TGCGCCAGCAGCCAAGTTTACAGGGGTGGCTACACCTTC.

The chain joins TRBV18 to TRBJ2-2, with TRBD2 identical over 7 bases. The trim removed 4 bases at V and 8 bases at J, leaving 7 bases unmatched. Germline V lookup: CDR1 KGHSH, CDR2 LQKENI. The CDR3 consists of 14 residues. CDR3 amino acids: CASSRGGDSGELFF. CDR3 in DNA: TGTGCCAGCTCACGCGGGGGAGATTCGGGGGAGCTGTTTTTT.

Only one count was recorded for this clone. V and J are TRBV28 and TRBJ1-1; weak D call: TRBD1 (5 bases). V lost 7 bases to trimming and J lost 3 bases, with 15 bases between them. Germline assignment: CDR1 MDHEN and CDR2 SYDVKM. The CDR3 length is 14 residues. The CDR3 region is CASTSGGGDTEAFF. In nucleotides, the CDR3 is TGTGCCAGCACCTCCGGGGGTGGGGACACTGAAGCTTTCTTT.

J is TRBJ2-1 and V is TRBV9; perhaps TRBD1 as D (6 bases). The CDR3 has 15 residues. The germline V and J ends were trimmed by 4 bases and 4 bases, with 15 bases remaining between them. Germline CDR1 reads SGDLS; CDR2 reads YYNGEE. CDR3 nucleotide sequence: TGTGCCAGCAGCCCGTACAGGGTATCTTACAATGAGCAGTTCTTC. It codes for CASSPYRVSYNEQFF.

The chain joins TRBV6-1 to TRBJ1-2; 7 bases match TRBD1. Germline CDR1 and CDR2: MNHNS and SASEGT. The junction had 10 bases not matched to a gene; V was cut back by 1 base and J by 2 bases. The CDR3 is made up of 17 amino acids. The CDR3 bases are TGTGCCAGCAGTGAAGGTCTTAAATTGACAGGGAACTATGGCTACACCTTC. Amino acids: CASSEGLKLTGNYGYTF.

The V and J genes are TRBV21-1 and TRBJ2-7; the D call of TRBD2 is as the table states it, not checked on the DNA. TRBV21-1 is a known pseudogene. The CDR3 sequence is 16 residues long. CDR3: CASSKEGIVRDSEQYF. The DNA of the CDR3 is TGTGCCAGCAGCAAAGAGGGCATTGTGCGGGACTCCGAGCAGTACTTC.

The chain has TRBV5-6 and TRBJ2-1, with 9 nucleotides matching TRBD1. The CDR3 sequence is 17 residues long. V trimming: 0 bases; J trimming: 4 bases; junction bases outside the gene matches: 8. Germline CDR1 and CDR2: SGHDT and YYEEEE. In DNA, the CDR3 is TGTGCCAGCAGCTTGGCGCACAGGGGGCGAAGATACAATGAGCAGTTCTTC. Encoded protein: CASSLAHRGRRYNEQFF. Based on the CDR3 plus reference TRBV5-6 and TRBJ2-1, the full variable domain is DAGVTQSPTHLIKTRGQQVTLRCSPKSGHDTVSWYQQALGQGPQFIFQYYEEEERQRGNFPDRFSGHQFPNYSSELNVNALLLGDSALYLCASSLAHRGRRYNEQFFGPGTRLTVL.

This clone was detected only once. V and J are TRBV6-4 and TRBJ1-1; no clear D gene. The CDR3 contains 13 residues. CDR1 is MRHNA and CDR2 is SNTAGT in the germline V gene. V was trimmed by 5 bases and J by 0 bases, leaving 7 bases between them. The CDR3, as DNA: TGTGCCAGCAGTCGTACAGTGAACACTGAAGCTTTCTTT. It is translated as CASSRTVNTEAFF.

This sequence joins TRBV9 and TRBJ2-7; 8 bases fit TRBD1. CDR3 size: 13 residues. V shed 1 base and J 6 bases; nucleotides not matched to a gene: 3. CDR1 and CDR2 from the germline V gene are SGDLS and YYNGEE. The CDR3 DNA reads TGTGCCAGCAGCGTAACAGGGGGGCGCGAGCAGTACTTC. Its protein product is CASSVTGGREQYF.

This clone was seen only once. The chain has TRBV19 and TRBJ2-4, with D perhaps matching TRBD1 (5 bases). Germline CDR1 reads LNHDA; CDR2 reads SQIVND (reference sequence). The CDR3 runs 13 residues. V shed 4 bases and J shed 6 bases, with 10 bases lying between them. CDR3 region: CASSKDTGNIQYF. Written as DNA, the CDR3 is TGTGCCAGTAGTAAGGACACCGGAAACATTCAGTACTTC.

The chain links TRBV19 to TRBJ1-5; 9 bases are a match to TRBD1. Trimming cost V 8 bases and J 5 bases; bases outside gene matches: 13. The length of the CDR3 is 16 residues. Germline loops: CDR1 LNHDA, CDR2 SQIVND (reference sequence). This CDR3 reads CASRTNDRGYHQPQHF. The CDR3 DNA is TGTGCCAGTCGAACAAATGACAGGGGGTATCATCAGCCCCAGCATTTT.

The chain uses TRBV3-1 (or the pseudogene TRBV3-2) and TRBJ2-5, with TRBD2 matching over 10 bases. The CDR3 totals 17 residues. The V gene's germline CDR1 is LGHDT and CDR2 YNNKEL (reference sequence). V was pared by 4 bases and J by 1 base, with 9 bases of the junction left unmatched. CDR3 DNA sequence: TGTGCCAGCAGCCCACGATCCGGACTAGCGGTCCAAGAGACCCAGTACTTC. Translation gives CASSPRSGLAVQETQYF.

The rearrangement links TRBV19 to TRBJ2-1, with a weak D call TRBD2 (5 bases). Between the trimmed V and J ends, which lost 5 bases and 9 bases, there was a span of 11 bases. The germline gives CDR1 LNHDA, CDR2 SQIVND (reference sequence). The CDR3 is 12 amino acids. DNA of the CDR3: TGTGCCAGTAGTGAGAGGGCCGGTGAGCAGTTCTTC. Translation gives CASSERAGEQFF. The whole variable domain, remainder taken from reference TRBV19 and TRBJ2-1, is DGGITQSPKYLFRKEGQNVTLSCEQNLNHDAMYWYRQDPGQGLRLIYYSQIVNDFQKGDIAEGYSVSREKKESFPLTVTSAQKNPTAFYLCASSERAGEQFFGPGTRLTVL.

The gene calls are TRBV7-6 and TRBJ2-5; no firm D call. The CDR3 runs to 15 residues. Trimming shortened V by 6 bases and J by 5 bases, and 19 bases separated the two germline ends. Germline V gene sequence: CDR1 SGHVS, CDR2 FNYEAQ. The CDR3 here is CASSLNSVAFETQYF. The CDR3 nucleotides are TGTGCCAGCAGTCTTAATTCCGTGGCTTTCGAGACCCAGTACTTC. Combining the CDR3 with reference TRBV7-6 and TRBJ2-5 gives the whole variable domain GAGVSQSPRYKVTKRGQDVALRCDPISGHVSLYWYRQALGQGPEFLTYFNYEAQQDKSGLPNDRFSAERPEGSISTLTIQRTEQRDSAMYRCASSLNSVAFETQYFGPGTRLLVL.

The chain has TRBV29-1 and TRBJ1-3; D not certain. Trimming pared 5 bases from V and 0 bases from J, leaving 11 bases between. Germline assignment: CDR1 SQVTM and CDR2 ANQGSEA. The CDR3 sequence is 14 residues long. The CDR3 nucleotides are TGCAGCGTTAAGGAGACGGGCTCTGGAAACACCATATATTTT. Encoded protein: CSVKETGSGNTIYF. The entire variable domain, with the rest obtained from reference TRBV29-1 and TRBJ1-3, is as follows: SAVISQKPSRDICQRGTSLTIQCQVDSQVTMMFWYRQQPGQSLTLIATANQGSEATYESGFVIDKFPISRPNLTFSTLTVSNMSPEDSSIYLCSVKETGSGNTIYFGEGSWLTVV.

This sequence joins TRBV5-1 and TRBJ1-3; perhaps TRBD1 as D (6 bases). V dropped 0 bases and J dropped 4 bases, with 11 bases sitting between them. This CDR3 is 15 amino acids long. Germline V gene sequence: CDR1 SGHRS, CDR2 YFSETQ. CDR3 sequence reads: CASSLDQGQGNTIYF. The CDR3, as DNA: TGCGCCAGCAGCTTGGATCAGGGGCAAGGAAACACCATATATTTT. Together with reference TRBV5-1 and TRBJ1-3, the CDR3 gives the full variable domain: KAGVTQTPRYLIKTRGQQVTLSCSPISGHRSVSWYQQTPGQGLQFLFEYFSETQRNKGNFPGRFSGRQFSNSRSEMNVSTLELGDSALYLCASSLDQGQGNTIYFGEGSWLTVV.

This clone was observed a single time. This chain's CDR3 is CASSVEDLTTDTQYF. CDR3 DNA sequence: TGTGCCAGCAGCGTAGAGGACTTAACCACAGATACGCAGTATTTT. The chain links TRBV9 to TRBJ2-3, with D perhaps matching TRBD2 (5 bases). CDR3 length equals 15 residues. With 0 bases removed from V and 2 bases from J, the gap between germline ends came to 10 bases. Germline loops: CDR1 SGDLS, CDR2 YYNGEE.

The chain combines TRBV19 with TRBJ2-7, with D tentatively TRBD2 (5 bases). The V end was cut by 6 bases, the J end by 2 bases, with 14 bases between. Germline V CDR1 and CDR2: LNHDA, SQIVND (reference sequence). The CDR3 covers 14 residues. The CDR3 loop reads CASSWTPTTYEQYF. CDR3 sequence (DNA): TGTGCCAGTAGCTGGACTCCTACTACCTACGAGCAGTACTTC.

The chain employs TRBV10-3 and TRBJ1-1, with 12 bases lining up with TRBD1. The length of the CDR3 is 13 residues. Germline CDR1 and CDR2: ENHRY and SYGVKD. V lost 9 bases to trimming and J lost 3 bases; unmatched junction nucleotides: 2. For the CDR3, the DNA is TGTGCCATATGGGACAGGGGGCACACTGAAGCTTTCTTT. Its protein is CAIWDRGHTEAFF.

V and J are TRBV7-9 and TRBJ2-2; D is uncertain. V dropped 5 bases and J dropped 0 bases, with 10 bases sitting between them. Germline CDR1 reads SEHNR; CDR2 reads FQNEAQ (reference sequence). This CDR3 has 15 residues. The CDR3 protein is CASSTQFANTGELFF. In DNA, the CDR3 is TGTGCCAGCAGCACACAGTTCGCGAACACCGGGGAGCTGTTTTTT.

CDR3 in amino acids: CASRSGGLDTQYF. The CDR3 DNA sequence: TGTGCCAGCAGAAGCGGGGGGTTAGATACGCAGTATTTT. The chain combines TRBV6-6 with TRBJ2-3, with 9 nucleotides matching TRBD2. Germline lookup yields CDR1 MNHNY and CDR2 SVGAGI (reference sequence). CDR3 length equals 13 residues. The ends lost 6 bases at V and 5 bases at J; junction bases unmatched: 3.

The chain couples TRBV6-5 to TRBJ2-5; D not certain. Trimming removed 7 bases at V and 2 bases at J, with 11 bases between. Looked up from germline, CDR1 is MNHEY and CDR2 is SVGAGI. This CDR3 is built from 13 residues. The chain's CDR3 is CASIIPSQETQYF. The CDR3 DNA sequence: TGTGCCAGCATTATTCCCAGTCAAGAGACCCAGTACTTC.